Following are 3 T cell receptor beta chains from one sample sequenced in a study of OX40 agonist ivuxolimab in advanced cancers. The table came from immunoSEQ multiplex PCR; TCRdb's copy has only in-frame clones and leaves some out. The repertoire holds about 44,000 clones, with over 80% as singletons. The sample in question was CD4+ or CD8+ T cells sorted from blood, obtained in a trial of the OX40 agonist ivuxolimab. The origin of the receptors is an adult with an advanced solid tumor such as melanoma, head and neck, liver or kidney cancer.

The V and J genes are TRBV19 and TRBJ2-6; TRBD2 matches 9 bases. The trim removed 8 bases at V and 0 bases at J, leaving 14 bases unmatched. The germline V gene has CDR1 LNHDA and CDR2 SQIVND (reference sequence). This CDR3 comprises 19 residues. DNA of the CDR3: TGTGCCAGTTCCTTGTTTATAGCGGGAGTGAACTCTGGGGCCAACGTCCTGACTTTC. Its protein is CASSLFIAGVNSGANVLTF.

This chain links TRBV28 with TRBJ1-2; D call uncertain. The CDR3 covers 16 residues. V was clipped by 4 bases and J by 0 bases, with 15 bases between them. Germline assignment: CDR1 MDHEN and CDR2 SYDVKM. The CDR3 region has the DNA TGTGCCAGCAGTTCCATAACACCTCCAGCTAACTATGGCTACACCTTC. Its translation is CASSSITPPANYGYTF.

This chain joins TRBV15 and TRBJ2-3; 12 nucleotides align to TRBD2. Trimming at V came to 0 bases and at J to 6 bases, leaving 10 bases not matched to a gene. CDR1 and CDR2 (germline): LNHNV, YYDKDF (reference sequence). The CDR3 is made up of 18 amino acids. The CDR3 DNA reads TGTGCCACCAGCAGAGATACGCTAGCGGGAGGGATAGGGGATACGCAGTATTTT. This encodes CATSRDTLAGGIGDTQYF.